Below, 24 T cell receptor beta chains from the same sample are listed, as sequenced in a study of spatial heterogeneity in lung cancer. Time point here: blood taken at disease recurrence. Unsorted whole RNA from tumor, nontumor lung or frozen PBMC underwent sequencing. TCRdb analysed the 5' RACE reads with MiXCR anew, one entry per CDR3 protein. The repertoire holds nearly 10,000 distinct CDR3 sequences, with roughly 3.5% as singletons. The sample was PBMCs, taken at recurrence. These receptor sequences come from a female donor with early-stage non-small cell lung cancer.

As concerns this clonotype: This beta chain is a stray read from a library made for alpha chains; its abundance is not meaningful. V usage is TRBV7-8 and J usage is TRBJ1-1; 8 bases match TRBD1. Germline-derived CDR1 and CDR2 are SGHVS and FQNEAQ. J was trimmed by 4 bases and V by 2 bases; bases with no gene match: 12. The CDR3 consists of 17 residues. The CDR3, as DNA: TGTGCCAGCAGCTTAACCGGGACAGGAGTTAGAGGCACTGAAGCTTTCTTT. Residues: CASSLTGTGVRGTEAFF.

This clonotype is labeled as medium-sized. This beta chain is a stray read from a library made for alpha chains; its abundance is not meaningful. This rearrangement joins TRBV5-1 to TRBJ2-7, with TRBD2 as a possible D gene (6 bases). This CDR3 contains 15 residues. Germline V lookup: CDR1 SGHRS, CDR2 YFSETQ. Trimming took off 4 bases at V and 2 bases at J, with 16 bases between the two ends. CDR3 nucleotides: TGCGCCAGCAGCCCCACCGGGGGTTCGCCCTACGAGCAGTACTTC. It encodes CASSPTGGSPYEQYF.

This clonotype came up a few times. This beta chain lies outside the target of a library built for alpha chains; its clone size means little. The chain has TRBV5-1 and TRBJ2-3; TRBD2 might be the D (5 bases). This CDR3 spans 19 amino acids. Looked up from germline, CDR1 is SGHRS and CDR2 is YFSETQ. V lost 0 bases and J 0 bases, leaving 20 bases between the germline ends. CDR3 in amino acids: CASSLAFRVRRTSTDTQYF. In DNA, the CDR3 is TGCGCCAGCAGCTTGGCTTTCCGTGTACGCAGGACTAGCACAGATACGCAGTATTTT.

This clonotype was seen ten or more times. A library made for alpha chains picked up this beta chain off target, so its size means little. The chain couples TRBV29-1 to TRBJ2-7; D may correspond to TRBD1 or TRBD2 (5 bases each). In germline, CDR1 is SQVTM, CDR2 ANQGSEA. The CDR3 sequence is 15 residues long. The V end was cut by 3 bases, the J end by 0 bases, with 15 bases between. CDR3 sequence reads: CSVEGHGENSYEQYF. The CDR3 DNA reads as TGCAGCGTTGAGGGGCATGGGGAGAACTCCTACGAGCAGTACTTC.

This clonotype was counted at least ten times. Found in a library prepared for alpha chains, this beta chain is an off-target read, and its abundance has little meaning. V is TRBV5-1 and J is TRBJ2-3, with 8 bases that match TRBD1. This CDR3 is built from 17 residues. The V and J ends lost 4 bases and 4 bases, in that order; junction bases with no gene match: 14. The germline CDR1 and CDR2 sequences are SGHRS and YFSETQ. The CDR3 region has the DNA TGCGCCAGCAGCCGCCTCAGCGGCAGGGGGCTCTCAGATACGCAGTATTTT. It yields the protein CASSRLSGRGLSDTQYF.

This clonotype was detected many times. The size of this beta chain means little, since it is a stray read in a library made for alpha chains. The chain recombines TRBV12-3 or TRBV12-4 with TRBJ1-1; D might be TRBD1 (5 bases). Trimming cost V 6 bases and J 4 bases, with 9 bases left between them. The CDR3 runs to 12 residues. The DNA for the CDR3 is TGTGCCAGCAGGGGGGGTGGCACTGAAGCTTTCTTT. This sequence encodes CASRGGGTEAFF.

This clonotype was found many times. A library prepared for alpha chains yielded this beta chain as an off-target read; its size is of little meaning. This rearrangement joins TRBV28 to TRBJ2-1; weak D call: TRBD1 (5 bases). The V end was cut by 8 bases, the J end by 4 bases, with 12 bases between. The germline V gene has CDR1 MDHEN and CDR2 SYDVKM. CDR3 length: 13 amino acids. The CDR3 loop reads CASDRAIYNEQFF. CDR3 nucleotides: TGTGCCAGCGACAGAGCAATTTACAATGAGCAGTTCTTC.

As to this clonotype: Given a much more abundant clone one base away, this may be a read error. This beta chain turned up in a library designed for alpha chains; as an off-target read, its abundance says little. This chain joins TRBV6-5 and TRBJ2-7; 7 bases agree with TRBD1. The V gene end was trimmed by 6 bases and the J gene end by 5 bases; junction bases not matched to a gene: 4. Germline V gene lookup returns CDR1 MNHEY and CDR2 SVGAGI. CDR3 length equals 12 residues. The CDR3, as DNA: TGTGCCAGCAGCCGAGGACAGGACGAGCAGTACTTC. Its protein is CASSRGQDEQYF.

This clonotype was observed many times. A library prepared for alpha chains yielded this beta chain as an off-target read; its size is of little meaning. V is TRBV5-1 and J is TRBJ2-7; D is ambiguous. The CDR3 covers 14 residues. Germline lookup yields CDR1 SGHRS and CDR2 YFSETQ. V lost 2 bases and J lost 3, with 12 bases in between. The CDR3 loop is CASSFGLPHYEQYF. The CDR3 DNA sequence: TGCGCCAGCAGCTTTGGGCTGCCGCACTACGAGCAGTACTTC.

By share, this clonotype counts as medium-sized. This beta chain is off target for a library built for alpha chains, so its abundance means little. V gene TRBV29-1 combines with J gene TRBJ1-1, with 10 nucleotides matching TRBD1. The length of the CDR3 is 12 residues. Germline V gene lookup returns CDR1 SQVTM and CDR2 ANQGSEA. Trimming cost V 6 bases and J 6 bases; bases outside gene matches: 4. The CDR3 DNA sequence: TGCAGCGTGGAGGACAGGGGGTCTGAAGCTTTCTTT. This sequence encodes CSVEDRGSEAFF.

By share, this clonotype ranks as medium-sized. A library prepared for alpha chains yielded this beta chain as an off-target read; its size is of little meaning. The CDR3 here is CASNPVGTVADTQYF. The CDR3 DNA reads TGTGCCAGCAATCCAGTGGGGACAGTTGCAGATACGCAGTATTTT. This chain uses TRBV12-3 or TRBV12-4 with TRBJ2-3; 7 positions match TRBD1. The CDR3 runs to 15 residues. The ends lost 7 bases at V and 4 bases at J; junction bases unmatched: 11.

This clonotype was counted ten times or more. The library was built for alpha chains, so this beta chain is an off-target read and its size means little. The chain joins TRBV29-1 to TRBJ2-3, with D possibly being TRBD1 (6 bases). Trimming stripped 1 base from V and 0 bases from J, with 20 bases between. The CDR3 length is 18 residues. Germline-derived CDR1 and CDR2 are SQVTM and ANQGSEA. CDR3 protein: CSVEGENVQGPSTDTQYF. The CDR3 DNA follows: TGCAGCGTTGAAGGGGAGAATGTACAGGGCCCCAGCACAGATACGCAGTATTTT.

This clonotype was recorded many times. With the library built for alpha chains, this beta chain is off target and its frequency is not meaningful. The chain uses TRBV27 and TRBJ1-1, with D possibly being TRBD1 (6 bases). V was shortened by 3 bases and J by 3 bases, with 17 bases between the two germline ends. Germline V CDR1 and CDR2: MNHEY, SMNVEV (reference sequence). This CDR3 spans 16 amino acids. In DNA, the CDR3 is TGTGCCAGCAGTTTGGGAGGCGGGGGGCCGGACACTGAAGCTTTCTTT. As protein: CASSLGGGGPDTEAFF.

This clonotype was seen repeatedly, ten times or more. A library prepared for alpha chains yielded this beta chain as an off-target read; its size is of little meaning. V is TRBV4-2 and J is TRBJ1-5; D uncertain. Germline V CDR1 and CDR2: LGHNA, YNFKEQ. Trimming took 1 base from V and 6 from J, leaving 10 bases between them. The CDR3 loop spans 14 amino acids. The CDR3: CASSQVREGQPQHF. In DNA form, the CDR3 reads TGTGCCAGCAGCCAAGTGCGGGAAGGTCAGCCCCAGCATTTT.

This clonotype has more than one count but fewer than ten. This beta chain is an unintended read in a library built for alpha chains; its size means little. The V gene is TRBV6-5, the J gene TRBJ2-7; TRBD2 might be the D (5 bases). The germline gives CDR1 MNHEY, CDR2 SVGAGI. Between the trimmed V and J ends, which lost 4 bases and 2 bases, there was a span of 12 bases. This CDR3 contains 14 residues. The CDR3 reads CASSSSKGTYEQYF. CDR3 nucleotides: TGTGCCAGCAGTTCTAGCAAAGGAACCTACGAGCAGTACTTC.

This clonotype was counted many times. Within a library made for alpha chains, this beta chain is off target, and its count is uninformative. V is TRBV7-2 and J is TRBJ2-2; tentatively, D is TRBD1 or TRBD2 (5 bases each). The V end was cut by 5 bases, the J end by 6 bases, with 13 bases between. CDR1 is SGHTA, CDR2 FQGNSA, per germline. This CDR3 has 14 residues. The CDR3 is CASSPGQYPGELFF. The DNA of the CDR3 is TGTGCCAGCAGCCCGGGGCAGTATCCCGGGGAGCTGTTTTTT.

Many counts were recorded for this clonotype. The size of this beta chain means little, since it is a stray read in a library made for alpha chains. This sequence joins TRBV7-2 and TRBJ1-6; D might be TRBD1 (6 bases). The CDR3 is 14 residues long. Between the trimmed V and J ends, which lost 3 bases and 7 bases, there was a span of 10 bases. Germline assignment: CDR1 SGHTA and CDR2 FQGNSA. CDR3 protein: CASSFSGTNSPLHF. The CDR3 nucleotides read TGTGCCAGCAGCTTTAGTGGGACAAATTCACCCCTCCACTTT.

On this clonotype: Because this beta chain is a stray read in a library intended to capture alpha chains, its abundance should not be given much weight. This rearrangement joins TRBV5-1 to TRBJ2-1; D not certain. The germline CDR1 and CDR2 sequences are SGHRS and YFSETQ. CDR3 length: 14 amino acids. V gave up 5 bases and J gave up 7 bases, with 16 bases separating them. CDR3 region: CASSLTPLLNEQFF. In DNA, the CDR3 is TGCGCCAGCAGTTTGACCCCACTTCTAAATGAGCAGTTCTTC.

This clonotype was detected ten times or more. The library was built for alpha chains, so this beta chain is an off-target read and its size means little. The chain combines TRBV7-2 with TRBJ2-1, with 8 nucleotides matching TRBD2. Per the germline V gene, CDR1 is SGHTA and CDR2 is FQGNSA. The ends lost 5 bases at V and 6 bases at J; junction bases unmatched: 3. This CDR3 has 13 residues. CDR3 DNA: TGTGCCAGCAGCCCACGGGGGGGCAATGAGCAGTTCTTC. Translated: CASSPRGGNEQFF.

This clonotype counts as medium-sized. This beta chain was picked up by a library intended for alpha chains and is off target, so its count carries little meaning. The rearrangement uses TRBV20-1 and TRBJ2-2, with D hard to call. V gave up 0 bases and J gave up 3 bases, with 8 bases separating them. This CDR3 comprises 14 residues. CDR1 is DFQATT and CDR2 is SNEGSKA in the germline V gene (reference sequence). CDR3 DNA: TGCAGTGCTAGAGATCTGGATTACACCGGGGAGCTGTTTTTT. Translated: CSARDLDYTGELFF.

This clonotype was recorded many times. A library prepared for alpha chains yielded this beta chain as an off-target read; its size is of little meaning. The V call is TRBV12-3 or TRBV12-4, the J call TRBJ2-1, with 7 bases that match TRBD1. With V trimmed by 5 bases and J by 4 bases, 8 bases remained unmatched. The CDR3 runs to 15 residues. The CDR3, as DNA: TGTGCCAGCAGTCCCCCCGGGACAGTATACAATGAGCAGTTCTTC. Translation gives CASSPPGTVYNEQFF.

This clonotype has a handful of counts. Because this beta chain is a stray read in a library intended to capture alpha chains, its abundance should not be given much weight. The chain joins TRBV7-3 to TRBJ2-7; D is perhaps TRBD1 or TRBD2 (5 bases each). Trimming took 2 bases from V and 2 from J, leaving 10 bases between them. Looked up from germline, CDR1 is SGHTA and CDR2 is FQGTGA. CDR3 length: 14 residues. Here the CDR3 reads CASSLGDGPYEQYF. CDR3 DNA: TGTGCCAGCAGCTTAGGGGACGGACCCTACGAGCAGTACTTC.

This clonotype is classed as medium-sized. This beta chain lies outside the target of a library built for alpha chains; its clone size means little. The chain uses TRBV7-2 and TRBJ1-2; D is possibly TRBD1 (5 bases). Trimming removed 5 bases at V and 8 bases at J, with 15 bases between. This CDR3 region has 13 residues. In germline, CDR1 is SGHTA, CDR2 FQGNSA. CDR3 in amino acids: CASSPAGVSGYTF. The CDR3 DNA is TGTGCCAGCAGCCCCGCGGGGGTCTCGGGCTACACCTTC.

Points on this clonotype: The junction shows a germline mismatch at one end, possibly a read error. This beta chain came through as a stray read in a library set up for alpha chains, and its size says little. This rearrangement joins TRBV12-5 to TRBJ1-1; D ambiguous. This CDR3 spans 11 amino acids. CDR1 LGHNT and CDR2 FRNRAP come from the germline V gene. The chain's CDR3 is CASGWNSEAFF. In nucleotides, the CDR3 is TGTGCCAGTGGCTGGAACTCTGAAGCTTTCTTT.